These 7 T cell receptor beta chains originate from one sample sequenced in a study of blood T cell repertoires in COVID-19 (dated by TCRdb to between 2020 and 2021). The method was the immunoSEQ multiplex PCR assay. In its TCRdb copy, this immuneACCESS table keeps in-frame sequences only and misses some clones. Where compared with another copy, unresolved V genes explain less than half of these, and the others have no known cause. Counted in this sample were approximately 100,000 clones; just over 90% of them appeared once. The ten top clones hold roughly 0.88% of the sample. The specimen was peripheral blood. Every receptor here comes from a man aged 55-75 years with acute or convalescent COVID-19.

The chain couples TRBV11-1 to TRBJ2-1, with D perhaps TRBD1 (6 bases). The CDR3 is made up of 16 amino acids. V was trimmed by 5 bases and J by 0 bases, leaving 14 bases between them. CDR1 is SGHAT and CDR2 is FQDESV in the germline V gene (reference sequence). This chain's CDR3 is CASSRYQGSSYNEQFF. In nucleotides, the CDR3 is TGTGCCAGCAGCCGTTATCAGGGGAGCTCCTACAATGAGCAGTTCTTC. The variable domain in full, with the rest retrieved from reference TRBV11-1 and TRBJ2-1, is EAEVAQSPRYKITEKSQAVAFWCDPISGHATLYWYRQILGQGPELLVQFQDESVVDDSQLPKDRFSAERLKGVDSTLKIQPAELGDSAMYLCASSRYQGSSYNEQFFGPGTRLTVL.

The V and J genes are TRBV28 and TRBJ1-1, with 7 bases lining up with TRBD1. The CDR3 sequence is 13 residues long. With V trimmed by 8 bases and J by 4 bases, 7 bases remained unmatched. Germline V CDR1 and CDR2: MDHEN, SYDVKM. The CDR3 loop reads CASRTGEFTEAFF. In DNA form, the CDR3 reads TGTGCCAGCCGGACAGGTGAATTCACTGAAGCTTTCTTT.

A single count supports this clone. V gene TRBV7-9 combines with J gene TRBJ1-2; 9 bases are a match to TRBD1. V dropped 3 bases and J dropped 4; count of bases not matched to a gene: 3. This CDR3 is 14 amino acids long. Looked up from germline, CDR1 is SEHNR and CDR2 is FQNEAQ (reference sequence). The CDR3 reads CASSFGTGSYGYTF. CDR3 nucleotides: TGTGCCAGCAGCTTCGGGACAGGGAGCTATGGCTACACCTTC. Together with reference TRBV7-9 and TRBJ1-2, the CDR3 gives the full variable domain: DTGVSQNPRHKITKRGQNVTFRCDPISEHNRLYWYRQTLGQGPEFLTYFQNEAQLEKSRLLSDRFSAERPKGSFSTLEIQRTEQGDSAMYLCASSFGTGSYGYTFGSGTRLTVV.

The gene calls are TRBV28 and TRBJ2-7; 11 bases agree with TRBD1. Germline V gene sequence: CDR1 MDHEN, CDR2 SYDVKM. This CDR3 is 16 amino acids long. Trimming at V came to 6 bases and at J to 4 bases, leaving 11 bases not matched to a gene. The CDR3 DNA reads as TGTGCCAGCAGCTTTGACGGGACAGGGGGACGATACGAGCAGTACTTC. It encodes CASSFDGTGGRYEQYF. Full variable domain (rest looked up from reference TRBV28 and TRBJ2-7): DVKVTQSSRYLVKRTGEKVFLECVQDMDHENMFWYRQDPGLGLRLIYFSYDVKMKEKGDIPEGYSVSREKKERFSLILESASTNQTSMYLCASSFDGTGGRYEQYFGPGTRLTVT.

V is TRBV5-1 and J is TRBJ2-2, with D maybe TRBD1 (6 bases). The CDR3 consists of 14 residues. With 4 bases removed from V and 5 bases from J, the gap between germline ends came to 12 bases. In germline, CDR1 is SGHRS, CDR2 YFSETQ. The chain's CDR3 is CASSPGQLTGELFF. For the CDR3, the DNA is TGCGCCAGCAGCCCCGGACAGCTAACCGGGGAGCTGTTTTTT. Supplemented by reference TRBV5-1 and TRBJ2-2, the full variable domain reads KAGVTQTPRYLIKTRGQQVTLSCSPISGHRSVSWYQQTPGQGLQFLFEYFSETQRNKGNFPGRFSGRQFSNSRSEMNVSTLELGDSALYLCASSPGQLTGELFFGEGSRLTVL.

This clone was found once. This chain connects TRBV3-1 (or the pseudogene TRBV3-2) to TRBJ2-6; perhaps TRBD1 as D (7 bases). The V gene lost 3 bases and the J gene lost 4 bases, with 13 bases spanning the gap. This CDR3 has 16 residues. CDR1 is LGHDT and CDR2 is YNNKEL in the germline V gene (reference sequence). In DNA form, the CDR3 reads TGTGCCAGCAGCCAGTCAGGGGGGAGAGGGGCCAACGTCCTGACTTTC. Translated: CASSQSGGRGANVLTF.

This chain connects TRBV28 to TRBJ2-5; 8 nucleotides line up with TRBD1. V lost 5 bases and J lost 4; bases outside the gene matches: 15. Per the germline V gene, CDR1 is MDHEN and CDR2 is SYDVKM. The CDR3 spans 17 residues. The CDR3 region has the DNA TGTGCCAGCAGTCCGGTTCAGGGGGCAGTAGGAGGAGAGACCCAGTACTTC. Its protein product is CASSPVQGAVGGETQYF.